The 32 T cell receptor beta chains in this list originate from one sample, sequenced in a study of T-cell reconstitution after alpha-beta-depleted transplantation in children. Unique molecular identifiers were incorporated when the TCRbeta library was constructed. Using its own MiXCR run on the PCR reads, TCRdb lists one record per CDR3 protein. The sample holds some 530,000 distinct CDR3 sequences; approximately 13% are singletons and the top ten take around 6.1%. This specimen was PBMCs from the stem cell graft donor, taken from the stem cell graft. Every receptor here comes from a human donor who donated a stem cell graft to a child with combined immunodeficiency.

The chain recombines TRBV30 with TRBJ2-3; 12 nucleotides align to TRBD2. Germline-derived CDR1 and CDR2 are GTSNPN and SVGIG (reference sequence). The CDR3 consists of 16 residues. V lost 3 bases to trimming and J lost 7 bases; unmatched junction nucleotides: 11. The CDR3 protein is CAWRISSGRGLNTQYF. CDR3 DNA: TGTGCCTGGAGAATTTCTAGCGGGAGGGGCCTCAATACGCAGTATTTT.

This clonotype was picked up many times. J is TRBJ1-2 and V is TRBV4-3; a possible D gene is TRBD1 (5 bases). V was cut by 5 bases and J by 2 bases, with 18 bases left in between. Germline V lookup: CDR1 LGHNA, CDR2 YSLEER. The CDR3 is 16 residues long. The CDR3 protein is CASSTSMSPGNYGYTF. The CDR3 region has the DNA TGCGCCAGCAGCACATCAATGTCGCCAGGGAACTATGGCTACACCTTC.

This clonotype was seen more than once but under ten times. This chain joins TRBV4-3 and TRBJ2-3; D gene unclear. The length of the CDR3 is 13 residues. Germline lookup yields CDR1 LGHNA and CDR2 YSLEER. Trimming cost V 0 bases and J 10 bases, with 11 bases left between them. The DNA for the CDR3 is TGCGCCAGCAGCCAAGAGGCCGACTTATCGCAGTATTTT. This translates into CASSQEADLSQYF.

This clonotype was detected a few times. This chain joins TRBV12-3 or TRBV12-4 and TRBJ2-4; 12 nucleotides agree with TRBD2. V lost 7 bases, J lost 0 bases, and 16 bases stayed unmatched. This CDR3 has 20 amino acids. CDR3 sequence: CASTSWASGRGPLAKNIQYF. DNA for the CDR3: TGTGCCAGCACCTCTTGGGCTAGCGGGAGGGGACCACTAGCCAAAAACATTCAGTACTTC.

This sequence joins TRBV29-1 and TRBJ1-2, with 9 bases aligning to TRBD1. The J segment lost 5 bases and the V segment lost 4 bases, leaving 5 bases of the junction unmatched. The CDR3 is made up of 13 amino acids. The germline V gene has CDR1 SQVTM and CDR2 ANQGSEA. CDR3 sequence: CSVVTGGSYGYTF. DNA of the CDR3: TGCAGCGTTGTCACAGGGGGCAGTTATGGCTACACCTTC.

The rearrangement joins TRBV11-1 to TRBJ2-2; a weak D match, TRBD2 (5 bases). The CDR3 length is 17 residues. V was trimmed by 1 base and J by 3 bases, leaving 15 bases between them. CDR1 is SGHAT, CDR2 FQDESV, per germline (reference sequence). CDR3: CASSLVGLILYTGELFF. CDR3 nucleotide sequence: TGTGCCAGCAGCTTAGTAGGACTGATTTTGTACACCGGGGAGCTGTTTTTT.

This clonotype was counted ten times or more. This chain uses TRBV7-9 with TRBJ2-1; D may be TRBD1 or TRBD2 (5 bases each). The V gene lost 4 bases and the J gene lost 3 bases, with 10 bases spanning the gap. Germline V gene sequence: CDR1 SEHNR, CDR2 FQNEAQ (reference sequence). The CDR3 is 14 residues long. This CDR3 is CASSSRDLYNEQFF. In DNA, the CDR3 is TGTGCCAGCAGCTCCCGGGACCTCTACAATGAGCAGTTCTTC.

This clonotype was detected ten times or more. This rearrangement joins TRBV24-1 to TRBJ2-7; D tentatively reads TRBD1 or TRBD2 (6 bases each). Trimming took 1 base from V and 5 from J, leaving 8 bases between them. Per the germline V gene, CDR1 is KGHDR and CDR2 is SFDVKD. The CDR3 has 13 residues. The CDR3 DNA reads TGTGCCACCAGTGATTTAGGGGGGAACGAGCAGTACTTC. Translating gives CATSDLGGNEQYF.

This sequence joins TRBV20-1 and TRBJ2-1, with D unresolved. Trimming stripped 0 bases from V and 2 bases from J, with 17 bases between. This CDR3 region has 17 residues. Germline-derived CDR1 and CDR2 are DFQATT and SNEGSKA (reference sequence). CDR3 sequence (DNA): TGCAGTGCTAGAGAAGTGGTGGGAAGCTGGACCTACAATGAGCAGTTCTTC. This translates into CSAREVVGSWTYNEQFF.

The chain recombines TRBV7-8 with TRBJ2-7; 9 bases align to TRBD1. With 5 bases clipped from V and 6 bases from J, the junction kept 8 bases outside the gene matches. Germline assignment: CDR1 SGHVS and CDR2 FQNEAQ. This CDR3 is built from 14 residues. CDR3: CASSPRDRVAEQYF. The CDR3 nucleotides read TGTGCCAGCAGCCCCCGGGACAGGGTTGCCGAGCAGTACTTC.

V usage is TRBV11-2 and J usage is TRBJ2-3; D not certain. V was pared by 4 bases and J by 8 bases, with 19 bases between. CDR1 and CDR2 (germline): SGHAT, FQNNGV. The CDR3 extends over 15 amino acids. CDR3 DNA sequence: TGTGCCAGCAGCTCAGATATTAGAACGTTTAGTACGCAGTATTTT. This sequence encodes CASSSDIRTFSTQYF.

This clonotype has only a few counts. This clone may be a read error of a much larger clone one base away. The chain combines TRBV4-3 with TRBJ2-2; no reliable D call. This CDR3 comprises 14 residues. CDR1 is LGHNA, CDR2 YSLEER, per germline. V shed 2 bases and J shed 1 base, with 5 bases lying between them. The CDR3, as DNA: TGCGCCAGCAGCCAAAACAGGAACACCGGGGAGCTGTTTTTT. Amino acid sequence: CASSQNRNTGELFF.

This clonotype was seen a handful of times. The chain is built from TRBV7-3 and TRBJ1-3; a possible D gene is TRBD1 (5 bases). Germline-derived CDR1 and CDR2 are SGHTA and FQGTGA. This CDR3 spans 16 amino acids. With 0 bases removed from V and 3 bases from J, the gap between germline ends came to 12 bases. The CDR3 reads CASSLTSQGGGNTIYF. The DNA for the CDR3 is TGTGCCAGCAGCTTAACGAGTCAGGGTGGTGGAAACACCATATATTTT. The full variable domain, with the rest looked up from reference TRBV7-3 and TRBJ1-3, is GAGVSQTPSNKVTEKGKYVELRCDPISGHTALYWYRQSLGQGPEFLIYFQGTGAADDSGLPNDRFFAVRPEGSVSTLKIQRTERGDSAVYLCASSLTSQGGGNTIYFGEGSWLTVV.

V usage is TRBV5-6 and J usage is TRBJ2-5; tentatively, D is TRBD1 (5 bases). V lost 0 bases to trimming and J lost 2 bases, with 8 bases between them. In germline, CDR1 is SGHDT, CDR2 YYEEEE. The CDR3 is 14 amino acids. The CDR3 spells CASSLVTVQETQYF. The CDR3, as DNA: TGTGCCAGCAGCTTGGTGACAGTACAAGAGACCCAGTACTTC.

The rearrangement joins TRBV29-1 to TRBJ2-7; 10 bases line up with TRBD1. V dropped 5 bases and J dropped 4; count of bases not matched to a gene: 5. The CDR3 runs 13 residues. CDR1 is SQVTM, CDR2 ANQGSEA, per germline. The CDR3 nucleotides read TGCAGCGTTAGGGACAGGGGAGATTACGAGCAGTACTTC. Its protein is CSVRDRGDYEQYF.

This chain uses TRBV7-8 with TRBJ2-5, with 10 nucleotides matching TRBD2. The CDR3 sequence is 17 residues long. Germline CDR1 reads SGHVS; CDR2 reads FQNEAQ. V trimming: 6 bases; J trimming: 0 bases; junction bases outside the gene matches: 10. As DNA, the CDR3 is TGTGCCAGCAGAGCCCGAAGGACTAGCGGATACCAAGAGACCCAGTACTTC. Translating it yields CASRARRTSGYQETQYF.

The chain couples TRBV4-2 to TRBJ2-7; 11 positions agree with TRBD2. The J segment lost 3 bases and the V segment lost 0 bases, leaving 4 bases of the junction unmatched. There are 16 residues in the CDR3. Germline V gives CDR1 LGHNA, CDR2 YNFKEQ. The CDR3 loop is CASSQDRTSGFYEQYF. Here the CDR3 DNA reads TGTGCCAGCAGCCAAGATAGGACTAGCGGGTTCTACGAGCAGTACTTC.

The sample holds many counts of this clonotype. The V call is TRBV6-5, the J call TRBJ2-1; a weak D match, TRBD2 (5 bases). Between the trimmed V and J ends, which lost 0 bases and 0 bases, there was a span of 12 bases. Germline-derived CDR1 and CDR2 are MNHEY and SVGAGI. CDR3 length: 17 amino acids. For the CDR3, the DNA is TGTGCCAGCAGTTACTCGAGCGGTCCGAGCTCCTACAATGAGCAGTTCTTC. This translates into CASSYSSGPSSYNEQFF.

The rearrangement uses TRBV29-1 and TRBJ2-1; perhaps D is TRBD1 or TRBD2 (5 bases each). Looked up from germline, CDR1 is SQVTM and CDR2 is ANQGSEA. The CDR3 consists of 14 residues. Trimming stripped 6 bases from V and 2 bases from J, with 14 bases between. The CDR3 bases are TGCAGCGTCATGGGGGTGACAACCTACAATGAGCAGTTCTTC. This codes for CSVMGVTTYNEQFF.

V usage is TRBV28 and J usage is TRBJ2-4; 15 bases match TRBD2. The CDR3 runs 18 residues. Per the germline V gene, CDR1 is MDHEN and CDR2 is SYDVKM. V lost 0 bases and J lost 5; bases outside the gene matches: 5. This CDR3 reads CASSLWGLAGGLENIQYF. The CDR3 nucleotides read TGTGCCAGCAGTTTATGGGGACTAGCGGGAGGATTGGAAAACATTCAGTACTTC.

This clonotype appeared once. V and J are TRBV20-1 and TRBJ1-3; D remains unclear. Trimming shortened V by 5 bases and J by 0 bases, and 8 bases separated the two germline ends. Germline-derived CDR1 and CDR2 are DFQATT and SNEGSKA (reference sequence). The CDR3 spans 13 residues. This CDR3 reads CSAPAFSGNTIYF. The CDR3 DNA is TGCAGTGCTCCAGCCTTCTCTGGAAACACCATATATTTT.

This clonotype was seen ten or more times. The CDR3 nucleotides read TGCGCCAGCAGCCAAGCTCAGGGGTCAGATACGCAGTATTTT. Translated, it gives CASSQAQGSDTQYF. The chain has TRBV4-3 and TRBJ2-3; D is possibly TRBD1 (6 bases). V was trimmed by 1 base and J by 4 bases, leaving 9 bases between them. Per the germline V gene, CDR1 is LGHNA and CDR2 is YSLEER. This CDR3 is 14 amino acids long.

This rearrangement joins TRBV5-6 to TRBJ2-3; D might be TRBD1 or TRBD2, each matching 5 bases. V lost 0 bases and J 4 bases, leaving 12 bases between the germline ends. The CDR3 length is 15 residues. Germline loops: CDR1 SGHDT, CDR2 YYEEEE. The CDR3 DNA reads as TGTGCCAGCAGCTTGGGACTCGGGGACGCAGATACGCAGTATTTT. This gives the protein CASSLGLGDADTQYF.

The V gene is TRBV20-1, the J gene TRBJ2-4; 11 bases are a match to TRBD2. This CDR3 is built from 14 residues. V lost 3 bases to trimming and J lost 6 bases; unmatched junction nucleotides: 4. Per germline, CDR1 DFQATT and CDR2 SNEGSKA (reference sequence). The CDR3 protein is CSASPGLAGNIQYF. CDR3 nucleotide sequence: TGCAGTGCTAGTCCCGGACTAGCGGGAAACATTCAGTACTTC.

The chain joins TRBV7-6 to TRBJ1-2; TRBD1 matches at 7 bases. Germline-derived CDR1 and CDR2 are SGHVS and FNYEAQ. The V gene end was trimmed by 1 base and the J gene end by 7 bases; junction bases not matched to a gene: 12. The CDR3 contains 16 residues. This CDR3 is CASSLEAFDRVSGYTF. The CDR3 DNA is TGTGCCAGCAGCTTAGAGGCATTTGACAGGGTATCTGGCTACACCTTC.

This clonotype was seen a handful of times. This chain uses TRBV28 with TRBJ1-6; 7 bases line up with TRBD1. J lost 8 bases, V lost 7 bases, and 5 bases had no gene match. Germline values: CDR1 MDHEN, CDR2 SYDVKM. This CDR3 region has 13 residues. The chain's CDR3 is CASTDRVYSPLHF. CDR3 sequence (DNA): TGTGCCAGCACCGACAGGGTTTATTCACCCCTCCACTTT.

This clonotype came up a few times. The chain couples TRBV5-1 to TRBJ2-1, with 12 bases identical to TRBD2. The CDR3 is 16 amino acids. J lost 6 bases, V lost 5 bases, and 9 bases had no gene match. Germline loops: CDR1 SGHRS, CDR2 YFSETQ. CDR3: CASRSTSGGFINEQFF. For the CDR3, the DNA is TGCGCCAGCAGGTCCACTAGCGGGGGGTTTATCAATGAGCAGTTCTTC. Looking up the rest from reference TRBV5-1 and TRBJ2-1 gives the full variable domain: KAGVTQTPRYLIKTRGQQVTLSCSPISGHRSVSWYQQTPGQGLQFLFEYFSETQRNKGNFPGRFSGRQFSNSRSEMNVSTLELGDSALYLCASRSTSGGFINEQFFGPGTRLTVL.

The chain recombines TRBV6-1 with TRBJ1-2; D is unclear. The V end was cut by 7 bases, the J end by 4 bases, with 10 bases between. CDR3 length equals 12 residues. Germline V gene lookup returns CDR1 MNHNS and CDR2 SASEGT. CDR3 nucleotides: TGTGCCAGCAATCAGGAGCGCTATGGCTACACCTTC. Translating gives CASNQERYGYTF.

This chain links TRBV4-2 with TRBJ1-1; weak D call: TRBD1 (5 bases). This CDR3 region has 14 residues. Germline loops: CDR1 LGHNA, CDR2 YNFKEQ. The V end lost 0 bases, the J end lost 11 bases, and 16 bases lay between the germline ends. The CDR3 coding sequence is TGTGCCAGCAGCCAAGAACAGGTTCCTGGGGAGGCTTTCTTT. Translating it yields CASSQEQVPGEAFF.

This clonotype came up many times. The germline gene is not matched at one end of the junction; a read error may be the cause. The chain couples TRBV9 to TRBJ2-3, with D unclear. CDR1 and CDR2 (germline): SGDLS, YYNGEE. CDR3 length: 16 residues. The chain's CDR3 is CANSVVGQGGTDTQYF. The CDR3, as DNA: TGTGCCAACAGCGTAGTTGGCCAAGGAGGCACAGATACGCAGTATTTT.

This clonotype occurred a few times. This chain links TRBV12-3 or TRBV12-4 with TRBJ1-1; no clear D. V was pared by 8 bases and J by 0 bases, with 19 bases between. The CDR3 is 16 residues long. The CDR3 region has the DNA TGTGCCAGCGGGTTCCGGGAGGGAGTCATGAACACTGAAGCTTTCTTT. It translates to CASGFREGVMNTEAFF.

There are many counts of this clonotype. The gene calls are TRBV7-2 and TRBJ2-7; 10 bases are a match to TRBD1. Germline lookup yields CDR1 SGHTA and CDR2 FQGNSA. V was pared by 2 bases and J by 4 bases, with 8 bases of the junction left unmatched. The CDR3 consists of 16 residues. CDR3 region: CASSLSATGGIYEQYF. The DNA of the CDR3 is TGTGCCAGCAGCTTAAGCGCGACAGGGGGCATATACGAGCAGTACTTC.